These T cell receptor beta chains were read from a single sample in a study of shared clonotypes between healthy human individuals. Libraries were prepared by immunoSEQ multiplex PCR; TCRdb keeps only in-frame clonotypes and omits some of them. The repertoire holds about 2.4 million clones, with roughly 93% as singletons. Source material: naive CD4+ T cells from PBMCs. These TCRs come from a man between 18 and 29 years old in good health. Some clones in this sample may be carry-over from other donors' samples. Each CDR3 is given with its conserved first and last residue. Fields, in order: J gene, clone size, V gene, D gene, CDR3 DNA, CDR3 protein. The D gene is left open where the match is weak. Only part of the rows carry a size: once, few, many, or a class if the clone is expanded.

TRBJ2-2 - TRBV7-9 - TGTGCCAGCAGCTTAAGGGAAGGGGGTGACACCGGGGAGCTGTTTTTT CASSLREGGDTGELFF
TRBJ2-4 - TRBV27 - TGTGCCAGCAGTACCAAACAGATTACCAAAAACATTCAGTACTTC CASSTKQITKNIQYF
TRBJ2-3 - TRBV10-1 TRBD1 TGCGCCAGCAGTGAGACAGGGGGCGGCACAGATACGCAGTATTTT CASSETGGGTDTQYF
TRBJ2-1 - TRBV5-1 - TGCGCCAGCAGCTTGGAGGCTGGCGGCATACCGATCGATGAGCAGTTCTTC CASSLEAGGIPIDEQFF
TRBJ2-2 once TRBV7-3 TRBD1 TGTGCCAGCAGCCGACAGGGGAGTGCCGGGGAGCTGTTTTTT CASSRQGSAGELFF
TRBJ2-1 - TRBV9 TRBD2 TGTGCCAGCAGCGCCAGACTAGCGGAGGCCTACAATGAGCAGTTCTTC CASSARLAEAYNEQFF
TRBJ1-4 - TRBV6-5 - TGTGCCAGCAGTTACTCGCGGTCTAATGAAAAACTGTTTTTT CASSYSRSNEKLFF
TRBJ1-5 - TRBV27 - - CASSFLAGGRNQPQHF
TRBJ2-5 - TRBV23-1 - TGCGCCAGCAGTCACCTCAATTTTAAGGGTGAGGCAGAGACCCAGTACTTC CASSHLNFKGEAETQYF
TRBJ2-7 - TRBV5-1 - TGCGCCAGCAGCTTAGGCATGGAGGGTGAGCAGTACTTC CASSLGMEGEQYF
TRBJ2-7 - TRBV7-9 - TGTGCCAGCAGCTTAGCGACTCCACGCCCCGGGGCCGAGCAGTACTTC CASSLATPRPGAEQYF
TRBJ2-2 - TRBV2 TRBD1 TGTGCCAGCAGCGAACAGGGGGCCGGCACCGGGGAGCTGTTTTTT CASSEQGAGTGELFF
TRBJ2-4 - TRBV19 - TGTGCCAGTGCCGGCGGTTCGCGCAACATTCAGTACTTC CASAGGSRNIQYF
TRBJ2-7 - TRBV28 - TGTGCCAGCGGGACGGAGGCCCCCTACGAGCAGTACTTC CASGTEAPYEQYF
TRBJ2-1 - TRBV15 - TGTGCCACCAGCAGAGTGTCTAGCAGTGAGCAGTTCTTC CATSRVSSSEQFF
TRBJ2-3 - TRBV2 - TGTGCCAGCAGTGAAGGGGGGCTGTATACGCAGTATTTT CASSEGGLYTQYF
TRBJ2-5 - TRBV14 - TGTGCCAGCAGCCAAGTTTGGGAGACCCAGTACTTC CASSQVWETQYF
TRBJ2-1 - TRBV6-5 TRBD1 TGTGCCAGCAGCTCCAAACAGGGGATCTACAATGAGCAGTTCTTC CASSSKQGIYNEQFF
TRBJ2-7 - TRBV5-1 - TGCGCCAGCAGCTTCGAGAGTCCCTACGAGCAGTACTTC CASSFESPYEQYF
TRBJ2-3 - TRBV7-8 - TGTGCCAGCAGCCCCTTGGGCGGTGCTAGCACAGATACGCAGTATTTT CASSPLGGASTDTQYF
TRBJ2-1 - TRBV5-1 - TGCGCCAGCAGGATGGGGGATGCATTGGGCCACAATGAGCAGTTCTTC CASRMGDALGHNEQFF
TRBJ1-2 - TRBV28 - TGTGCCAGCCGCCCAATTTCCTATGGCTACACCTTC CASRPISYGYTF
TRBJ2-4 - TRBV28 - TGTGCCAGCAGTTTTGGAGGGGCCAAAAACATTCAGTACTTC CASSFGGAKNIQYF
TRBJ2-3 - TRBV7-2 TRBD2 TGTGCCAGCAGCCTTGGACTAGCAGTAGATACGCAGTATTTT CASSLGLAVDTQYF
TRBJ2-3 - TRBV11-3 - TGTGCCAGCAGCTTAAGGAATGAAGATACGCAGTATTTT CASSLRNEDTQYF
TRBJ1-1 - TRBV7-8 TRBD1 TGTGCCAGCAGCCCTCCGACAGGGATGAACACTGAAGCTTTCTTT CASSPPTGMNTEAFF
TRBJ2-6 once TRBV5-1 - TGCGCCAGCAGCCGGACACGCGCCTCTGGGGCCAACGTCCTGACTTTC CASSRTRASGANVLTF
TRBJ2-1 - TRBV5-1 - TGCGCCAGCAGCTTGCCACCGGGTCAGATTTACAATGAGCAGTTCTTC CASSLPPGQIYNEQFF
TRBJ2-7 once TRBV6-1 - TGTGCCAGCAGTGAAGGGGGCGCCTGGTCCTACGAGCAGTACTTC CASSEGGAWSYEQYF
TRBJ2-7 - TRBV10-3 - TGTGCCATCAGTGGCCAACAGGGGGGGTACGAGCAGTACTTC CAISGQQGGYEQYF
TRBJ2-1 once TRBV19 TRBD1 TGTGCCAGTAGTATCCGGGACAGGAGTTACAATGAGCAGTTCTTC CASSIRDRSYNEQFF
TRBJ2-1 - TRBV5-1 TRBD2 TGCGCCAGCAGCATCCAGAGAGCGGGAGATCGGGAGCAGTTCTTC CASSIQRAGDREQFF
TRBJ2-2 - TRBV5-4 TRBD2 TGTGCCAGCAGCTTTAGACTAGCGGGGAACACCGGGGAGCTGTTTTTT CASSFRLAGNTGELFF
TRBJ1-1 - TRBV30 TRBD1 TGTGCCTGGAGTGTGGCACGGACAGGCGGTACTGAAGCTTTCTTT CAWSVARTGGTEAFF
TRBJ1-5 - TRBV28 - TGTGCCAGCAGTCCCTCAGGTGGCAGGGTCCAGCCCCAGCATTTT CASSPSGGRVQPQHF
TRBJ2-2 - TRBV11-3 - TGTGCCAGCAGCTTCATGGGGGACACCGGGGAGCTGTTTTTT CASSFMGDTGELFF
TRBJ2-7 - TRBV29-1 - TGCAGCGTTGAAAAGTCAGCCTATCCGTACGAGCAGTACTTC CSVEKSAYPYEQYF
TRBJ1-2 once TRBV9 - TGTGCCAGCAGCGTAGGGGGGATTTCTTATGGCTACACCTTC CASSVGGISYGYTF
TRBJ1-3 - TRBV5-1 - TGCGCCAGCAGCTTGGGGCCCTCTGGAAACACCATATATTTT CASSLGPSGNTIYF
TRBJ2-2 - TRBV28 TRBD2 TGTGCCAGCAGTCCTCTGCTAGCGGGAGGCACCGGGGAGCTGTTTTTT CASSPLLAGGTGELFF
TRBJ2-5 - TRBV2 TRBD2 TGTGCCAGCAGAATACTAGCGGGAGGGCCGAAGACCCAGTACTTC CASRILAGGPKTQYF
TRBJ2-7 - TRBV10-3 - TGTGCCATCAGGGGGGTAAGAGGGAGCCTCGAGCAGTACTTC CAIRGVRGSLEQYF
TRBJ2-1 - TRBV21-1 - TGTGCCAGCAGCAAAGCCGTCCAGCGCAGTTACAATGAGCAGTTCTTC CASSKAVQRSYNEQFF
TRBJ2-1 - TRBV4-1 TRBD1 TGCGCCAGCAGCCGGCGGACAGGGATGCGCGATGAGCAGTTCTTC CASSRRTGMRDEQFF
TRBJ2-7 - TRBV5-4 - TGTGCCAGCAGCTCCAGACAGGCCTCCTACGAGCAGTACTTC CASSSRQASYEQYF
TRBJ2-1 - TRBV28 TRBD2 TGTGCCAGCACCCCAATGGGCGGAGGGAGGGACAATGAGCAGTTCTTC CASTPMGGGRDNEQFF
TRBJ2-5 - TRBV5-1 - TGCGCCAGCAGCTTTTCCGCGCGGCAGGGCCAAGAGACCCAGTACTTC CASSFSARQGQETQYF
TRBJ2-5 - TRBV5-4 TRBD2 TGTGCCAGCAGCTCGGTGGGGGGGCAAGAGACCCAGTACTTC CASSSVGGQETQYF
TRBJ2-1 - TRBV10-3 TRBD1 TGTGCCATCAGTGCCCGACAGGGTAAAGGCAATGAGCAGTTCTTC CAISARQGKGNEQFF
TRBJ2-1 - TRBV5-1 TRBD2 TGCGCCAGCAGCTTCCTAGCGGGGGTTACCAATGAGCAGTTCTTC CASSFLAGVTNEQFF
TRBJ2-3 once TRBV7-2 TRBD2 TGTGCCAGCAGCTTAGGCGGGAGGCCAAACACAGATACGCAGTATTTT CASSLGGRPNTDTQYF
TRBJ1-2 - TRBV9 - TGTGCCAGCAGCGTAGAGGGCTATGGTGGCTACACCTTC CASSVEGYGGYTF
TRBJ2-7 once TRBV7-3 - TGTGCCAGCAGCTTACAGCCGGGACGTATTACCTACGAGCAGTACTTC CASSLQPGRITYEQYF
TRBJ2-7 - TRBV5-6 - TGTGCTAGCAGCACCAATCCGGCGGGGGAGCAGTACTTC CASSTNPAGEQYF